The present TCR beta chain was sequenced within a study of cytomegalovirus exposure and HLA in healthy donors. On this clone itself: Its antigen is unidentified.

The CDR3 contains 16 residues. CDR1 SGHRS and CDR2 YFSETQ come from the germline V gene. Trimming cost V 4 bases and J 1 base; bases outside gene matches: 8. Study results and limitations: Most TCR sequences proved rare, with some public TCRs found in many donors.

Sequencing was performed with immunoSEQ multiplex PCR; in TCRdb, only in-frame clones are kept and a portion is missing. The profile covers some 140,000 clones, with approximately 86% appearing a single time and under 25% taken by the ten largest. The source of this sequence is a man between 18 and 29 years old in good health and CMV-seropositive. The sequenced sample was PBMCs. The chain joins TRBV5-1 to TRBJ2-3; 8 bases map to TRBD2. The CDR3 bases are TGCGCCAGCAGCCGTGAGCCAGCGGGGGGCACAGATACGCAGTATTTT. This encodes CASSREPAGGTDTQYF.